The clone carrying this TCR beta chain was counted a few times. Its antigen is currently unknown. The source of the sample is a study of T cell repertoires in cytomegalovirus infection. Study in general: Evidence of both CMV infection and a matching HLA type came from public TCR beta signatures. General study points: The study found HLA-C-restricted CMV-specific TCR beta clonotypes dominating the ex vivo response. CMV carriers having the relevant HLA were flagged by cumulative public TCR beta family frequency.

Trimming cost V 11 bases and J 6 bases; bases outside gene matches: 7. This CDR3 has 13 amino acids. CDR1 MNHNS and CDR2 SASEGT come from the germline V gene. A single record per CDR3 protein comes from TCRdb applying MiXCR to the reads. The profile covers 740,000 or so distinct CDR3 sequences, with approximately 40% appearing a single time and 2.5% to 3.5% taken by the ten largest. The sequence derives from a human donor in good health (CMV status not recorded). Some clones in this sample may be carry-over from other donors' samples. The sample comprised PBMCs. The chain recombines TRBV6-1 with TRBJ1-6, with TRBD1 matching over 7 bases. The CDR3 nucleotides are TGTGCCGTCGGGGACAGCGTTAATTCACCCCTCCACTTT. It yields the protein CAVGDSVNSPLHF.